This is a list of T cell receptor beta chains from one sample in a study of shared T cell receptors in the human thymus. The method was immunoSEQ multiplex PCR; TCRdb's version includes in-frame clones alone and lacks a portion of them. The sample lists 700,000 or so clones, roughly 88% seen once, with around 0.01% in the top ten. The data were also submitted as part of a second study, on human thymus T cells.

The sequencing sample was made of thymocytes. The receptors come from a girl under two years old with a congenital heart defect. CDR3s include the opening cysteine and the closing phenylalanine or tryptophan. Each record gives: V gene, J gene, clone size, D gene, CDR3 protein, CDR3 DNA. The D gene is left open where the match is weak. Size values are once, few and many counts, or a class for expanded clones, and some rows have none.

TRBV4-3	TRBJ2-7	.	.	CASSQEGAGHRSSYEQYF	TGCGCCAGCAGCCAAGAGGGGGCTGGACATAGGAGCTCCTACGAGCAGTACTTC
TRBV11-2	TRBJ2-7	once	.	CASSLDRREQYF	TGTGCCAGCAGCTTAGATCGGAGGGAGCAGTACTTC
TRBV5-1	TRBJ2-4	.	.	CASSLDRKGKNIQYF	TGCGCCAGCAGCTTGGACAGGAAGGGCAAAAACATTCAGTACTTC
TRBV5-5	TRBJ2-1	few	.	CASSSPLWALLNEQFF	TGTGCCAGCAGCTCCCCTCTCTGGGCACTTCTCAATGAGCAGTTCTTC
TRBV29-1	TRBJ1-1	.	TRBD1	CSAQGARRAEAFF	TGCAGCGCCCAGGGGGCTCGGCGGGCTGAAGCTTTCTTT
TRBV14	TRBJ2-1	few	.	CASSQGGQAVPNGEQFF	TGTGCCAGCAGCCAAGGTGGTCAAGCGGTCCCAAATGGTGAGCAGTTCTTC
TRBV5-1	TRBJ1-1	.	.	CASSPVWRRGTEAFF	TGCGCCAGCAGCCCAGTCTGGAGGCGGGGCACTGAAGCTTTCTTT
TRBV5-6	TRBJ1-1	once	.	CASSTRQATEAFF	TGTGCCAGCAGCACCCGACAGGCCACTGAAGCTTTCTTT
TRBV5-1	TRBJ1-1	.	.	CASSSTGRGTGWRSRDTEAFF	TGCGCCAGCAGCTCGACCGGGAGGGGTACGGGGTGGCGATCGAGGGACACTGAAGCTTTCTTT
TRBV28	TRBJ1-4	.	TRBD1	CASSLTSRDRFAEGKLFF	TGTGCCAGCAGTCTGACGTCCCGGGACAGGTTCGCCGAGGGAAAACTGTTTTTT
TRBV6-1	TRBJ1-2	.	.	CASTLNGDYGYTF	TGTGCCAGCACCCTGAACGGGGACTATGGCTACACCTTC
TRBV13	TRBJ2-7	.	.	CASSPTGYEQYF	TGTGCCAGCAGCCCCACGGGCTACGAGCAGTACTTC
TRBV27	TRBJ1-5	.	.	CASSLRSPEGNQPQHF	TGTGCCAGCAGTTTAAGGTCCCCGGAGGGCAATCAGCCCCAGCATTTT
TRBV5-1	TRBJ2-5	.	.	CASSPRTAKETQYF	TGCGCCAGCAGCCCCCGGACAGCCAAAGAGACCCAGTACTTC
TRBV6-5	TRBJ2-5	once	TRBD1	CASSPTGVRETQYF	TGTGCCAGCAGCCCTACAGGGGTGCGAGAGACCCAGTACTTC
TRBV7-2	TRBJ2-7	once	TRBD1	CASSLAGGDSYEQYF	TGTGCCAGCAGCTTAGCAGGGGGCGACTCCTACGAGCAGTACTTC
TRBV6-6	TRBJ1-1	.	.	CASSYSDTEAFF	TGTGCCAGCAGTTATTCCGACACTGAAGCTTTCTTT
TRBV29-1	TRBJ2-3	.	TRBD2	CSVIAGPAQYF	TGCAGCGTTATAGCGGGGCCCGCCCAGTATTTT
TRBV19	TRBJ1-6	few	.	CASSSRATYNSPLHF	TGTGCCAGTAGTAGCAGGGCAACCTATAATTCACCCCTCCACTTT
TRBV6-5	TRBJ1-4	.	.	CASSYSWGATNEKLFF	TGTGCCAGCAGTTACTCGTGGGGCGCAACTAATGAAAAACTGTTTTTT
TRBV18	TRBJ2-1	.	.	CASSRDSSSYNEQFF	TGTGCCAGCTCACGAGACAGCAGCTCCTACAATGAGCAGTTCTTC
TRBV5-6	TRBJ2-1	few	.	CASSSQGRGNNEQFF	TGTGCCAGCAGCTCCCAGGGGCGCGGAAACAATGAGCAGTTCTTC
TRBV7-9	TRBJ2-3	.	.	CASSFGADTQYF	TGTGCCAGCAGCTTTGGAGCGGATACGCAGTATTTT
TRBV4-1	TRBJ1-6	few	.	CASSQGDLSSYNSPLHF	TGCGCCAGCAGCCAAGGGGACTTGAGCTCCTATAATTCACCCCTCCACTTT
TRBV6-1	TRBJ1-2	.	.	CASNFMDILNYGYTF	TGTGCCAGCAATTTCATGGACATACTTAACTATGGCTACACCTTC
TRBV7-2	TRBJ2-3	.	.	CASSKPEPRGTDTQYF	TGTGCCAGCAGCAAACCCGAACCTCGGGGCACAGATACGCAGTATTTT
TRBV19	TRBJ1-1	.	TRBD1	CASIIGQGAVNTEAFF	TGTGCCAGTATCATCGGGCAGGGGGCGGTGAACACTGAAGCTTTCTTT
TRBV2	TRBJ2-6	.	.	CASSGILAVGSGANVLTF	TGTGCCAGCAGTGGTATCCTAGCAGTCGGCTCTGGGGCCAACGTCCTGACTTTC
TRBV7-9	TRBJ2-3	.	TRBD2	CASSFAGDADTQYF	TGTGCCAGCAGCTTCGCGGGGGACGCAGATACGCAGTATTTT
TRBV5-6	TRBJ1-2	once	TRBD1	CASSLAGQGATRGYTF	TGTGCCAGCAGCTTGGCGGGACAGGGGGCGACTCGGGGCTACACCTTC
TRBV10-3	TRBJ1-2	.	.	CAISDPPLAGESGYTF	TGTGCCATCAGTGACCCACCCCTTGCAGGGGAGTCTGGCTACACCTTC
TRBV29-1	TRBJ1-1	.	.	CSVLGQKNTEAFF	TGCAGCGTTTTAGGACAGAAGAACACTGAAGCTTTCTTT
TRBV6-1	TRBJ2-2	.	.	CASSEETERFVGELFF	TGTGCCAGCAGTGAAGAAACGGAGAGGTTCGTCGGGGAGCTGTTTTTT
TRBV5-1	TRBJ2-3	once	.	CASSLAGRQATDTQYF	TGCGCCAGCAGCTTGGCCGGTAGGCAGGCCACAGATACGCAGTATTTT
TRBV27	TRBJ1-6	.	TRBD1	CASSNRGGVNSPLHF	TGTGCCAGCAGTAACAGGGGTGGAGTTAATTCACCCCTCCACTTT
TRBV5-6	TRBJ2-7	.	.	CASSSRTRTSSSYEQYF	TGTGCCAGCAGCTCCCGGACACGGACCTCCAGCTCCTACGAGCAGTACTTC
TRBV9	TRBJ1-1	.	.	CASSDSGNTEAFF	TGTGCCAGCAGCGACAGTGGAAACACTGAAGCTTTCTTT
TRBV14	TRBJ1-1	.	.	CASSQEKVLVSLMNTEAFF	TGTGCCAGCAGCCAAGAAAAAGTTTTGGTTAGCCTGATGAACACTGAAGCTTTCTTT
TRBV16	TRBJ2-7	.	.	CASSPQGNEQYF	TGTGCCAGCAGCCCTCAGGGTAACGAGCAGTACTTC
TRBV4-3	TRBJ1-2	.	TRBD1	CASSQDRTGSCYGYTF	TGCGCCAGCAGCCAAGATAGGACAGGGAGCTGCTATGGCTACACCTTC
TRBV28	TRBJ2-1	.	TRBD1	CASSCHRGKGTYNEQFF	TGTGCCAGCAGTTGTCACAGGGGGAAAGGAACCTACAATGAGCAGTTCTTC